This T cell receptor (beta chain) was recorded in a study of cytomegalovirus exposure and HLA in healthy donors. With regard to this clone: Its antigen is still unknown.

Whole-study findings and limits: Cytomegalovirus status was reportedly diagnosed by the classifier with high specificity and sensitivity. The investigators catalogued some 160 TCR beta chains as cytomegalovirus-associated. Whilst most TCR sequences proved rare, a subset of public TCRs occurred across many donors.

Measured with immunoSEQ multiplex PCR; TCRdb has only the in-frame clones, and not every one. The table has about 130,000 clones, around 94% seen once. The donors were in the approximately 120-subject validation cohort; that cohort was separate from the approximately 700-subject first cohort. Germline CDR1 reads MRHNA; CDR2 reads SNTAGT. The CDR3 is made up of 15 amino acids. The V gene end was trimmed by 5 bases and the J gene end by 4 bases; junction bases not matched to a gene: 3. The rearrangement joins TRBV6-4 to TRBJ2-1, with 12 bases matching TRBD2. The TCR comes from a woman aged 18-30 years in good health and CMV-seronegative. The sequencing sample was made of PBMCs. The CDR3 region is CASSRLAGAYNEQFF. In DNA, the CDR3 is TGTGCCAGCAGTAGACTAGCGGGGGCTTACAATGAGCAGTTCTTC.